Listed below are T cell receptor beta chains from one sample, sequenced in a study of T-cell reconstitution after alpha-beta-depleted transplantation in children. TCRdb processed the PCR reads anew with MiXCR; each CDR3 protein has one entry. The repertoire holds around 580,000 distinct CDR3 sequences, with 27% as singletons. The material sequenced was PBMCs, taken before TCRalphabeta/CD19-depleted stem cell transplant. The origin of the receptors is a boy under two years old with Wiskott-Aldrich syndrome, due to receive a stem cell transplant. CDR3s include the opening cysteine and the closing phenylalanine or tryptophan. The order of the fields is CDR3 DNA, CDR3 protein, J gene, V gene, clone size, D gene. The D gene is left open where the match is weak. Size is omitted from some rows. Given values are once, few, many or a class for expanded clones.

DNA: TGCAGCGTTGAATTCATTATTAGCTCCTACAATGAGCAGTTCTTC
CDR3: CSVEFIISSYNEQFF
J: TRBJ2-1
V: TRBV29-1
size: few
D: NA

DNA: TGTGCCAGCAGCTCACAGGGGGGAAGCACTGAAGCTTTCTTT
CDR3: CASSSQGGSTEAFF
J: TRBJ1-1
V: TRBV11-1
size: few
D: TRBD1

DNA: TGCGCCAGCAGCTTGGTCGTGAGTCGGAGCGGGAGGTACAATGAGCAGTTCTTC
CDR3: CASSLVVSRSGRYNEQFF
J: TRBJ2-1
V: TRBV5-1
size: few
D: TRBD2

DNA: TGTGCCAGCAGTCCTGGGACTAGCGGGAGGGCCGTGCCCTACAATGAGCAGTTCTTC
CDR3: CASSPGTSGRAVPYNEQFF
J: TRBJ2-1
V: TRBV6-1
size: NA
D: TRBD2

DNA: TGTGCCAGCAGCGCTAGCGTGCTGGAGCAGTTCTTC
CDR3: CASSASVLEQFF
J: TRBJ2-1
V: TRBV12-3/TRBV12-4
size: once
D: NA

DNA: TGTGCCAGCAGCGCCAGGACAGGGTCCGGGGAGCTGTTTTTT
CDR3: CASSARTGSGELFF
J: TRBJ2-2
V: TRBV9
size: NA
D: TRBD1

DNA: TGTGCCAGCAGCCAAGTGGCGGAAGAAGCTTTCTTT
CDR3: CASSQVAEEAFF
J: TRBJ1-1
V: TRBV3-1
size: NA
D: NA

DNA: TGTGCCAGCAGAGTAGCGGGAGGCCTAAACTACGAGCAGTACTTC
CDR3: CASRVAGGLNYEQYF
J: TRBJ2-7
V: TRBV28
size: NA
D: TRBD2

DNA: TGCAGTGTTCTCAGGGATGGCGGGAAGATTAACACCGGGGAGCTGTTTTTT
CDR3: CSVLRDGGKINTGELFF
J: TRBJ2-2
V: TRBV20-1
size: NA
D: NA

DNA: TGCGCCAGCAGCTTGGGGCCCGCTGTGGGTAATGAAAAACTGTTTTTT
CDR3: CASSLGPAVGNEKLFF
J: TRBJ1-4
V: TRBV5-1
size: NA
D: NA

DNA: TGTGCCAGCAGCCGGGCGGGAAGCGGTGATACGCAGTATTTT
CDR3: CASSRAGSGDTQYF
J: TRBJ2-3
V: TRBV7-9
size: NA
D: NA

DNA: TGCAGTGCTAGAGGGCGGAATGAGCAGTTCTTC
CDR3: CSARGRNEQFF
J: TRBJ2-1
V: TRBV20-1
size: few
D: NA

DNA: TGTGCCAGCAGAGGGGAAGGGAACACCGGGGAGCTGTTTTTT
CDR3: CASRGEGNTGELFF
J: TRBJ2-2
V: TRBV28
size: NA
D: NA

DNA: TGTGCCAGGGACAAAGAGACCCAGTACTTC
CDR3: CARDKETQYF
J: TRBJ2-5
V: TRBV6-5
size: few
D: NA

DNA: TGCAGTCGCGAGGCCAGGAGACAAGAGACCCAGTACTTC
CDR3: CSREARRQETQYF
J: TRBJ2-5
V: TRBV20-1
size: NA
D: NA

DNA: TGCAGCGTTGAGGGGAAGGAAGAGACCCAGTACTTC
CDR3: CSVEGKEETQYF
J: TRBJ2-5
V: TRBV29-1
size: NA
D: NA

DNA: TGTGCCAGCAGTCGATATACAGGGTTTGGCACCATATATTTT
CDR3: CASSRYTGFGTIYF
J: TRBJ1-3
V: TRBV28
size: few
D: NA

DNA: TGTGCCACCAGCGGCGGGAGAGTCCCCGGGGAGCTGTTTTTT
CDR3: CATSGGRVPGELFF
J: TRBJ2-2
V: TRBV15
size: NA
D: TRBD2

DNA: TGTGCCAGCAGTCCCAAAGGGTATGGCAATGAGCAGTTCTTC
CDR3: CASSPKGYGNEQFF
J: TRBJ2-1
V: TRBV12-3/TRBV12-4
size: NA
D: NA

DNA: TGTGCCACCCCAACTGGTCCCTCCTACAATGAGCAGTTCTTC
CDR3: CATPTGPSYNEQFF
J: TRBJ2-1
V: TRBV7-9
size: NA
D: NA

DNA: TGTGCCACCAGTGACAAAGCCCAGGGGGCGGGGAATGAGCAGTTCTTC
CDR3: CATSDKAQGAGNEQFF
J: TRBJ2-1
V: TRBV24-1
size: NA
D: TRBD1

DNA: TGCAGTGCTAGTGAGGGCGTTAACTATGGCTACACCTTC
CDR3: CSASEGVNYGYTF
J: TRBJ1-2
V: TRBV20-1
size: few
D: NA

DNA: TGTGCCAGCAGCTTGGCGGAGCACAATGAGCAGTTCTTC
CDR3: CASSLAEHNEQFF
J: TRBJ2-1
V: TRBV5-5
size: many
D: NA

DNA: TGCAGCGTAGGACTAGCGGGAAATGAGCAGTTCTTC
CDR3: CSVGLAGNEQFF
J: TRBJ2-1
V: TRBV29-1
size: NA
D: TRBD2

DNA: TGCAGTGCTAGACGGGATCCCTACAATGAGCAGTTCTTC
CDR3: CSARRDPYNEQFF
J: TRBJ2-1
V: TRBV20-1
size: NA
D: NA

DNA: TGTGCCAGCAGTTTAAAGCTAGCCAATGAGCAGTTCTTC
CDR3: CASSLKLANEQFF
J: TRBJ2-1
V: TRBV12-3/TRBV12-4
size: few
D: NA

DNA: TGCGCCAGCAGCTTTACTAGCAACATTGCTACAGATACGCAGTATTTT
CDR3: CASSFTSNIATDTQYF
J: TRBJ2-3
V: TRBV5-1
size: NA
D: NA

DNA: TGCGCCAGCAGCTTGGCCTCCGGGGTTGATGGCTACACCTTC
CDR3: CASSLASGVDGYTF
J: TRBJ1-2
V: TRBV5-1
size: NA
D: NA